The following is a T cell receptor beta chain sequence with its context. Its antigen is unidentified. The data were taken from a study of cytomegalovirus exposure and HLA in healthy donors. Study results and limitations: It was only CMV serostatus that was available as immune exposure information. Later analysis demonstrated an association between a missense DCLRE1C variant and TCR beta V- and J-gene trimming.

PCR used 60 Vbeta primers and 13 Jbeta primers. The protocol was immunoSEQ multiplex PCR, while the TCRdb copy is restricted to in-frame clones and leaves out a portion. The sample has 150,000 to 200,000 clones, roughly 80% seen once. The clonotype comes from a man aged 18-30 years in good health and CMV-seropositive. Sequencing was carried out using PBMCs.

The CDR3 here is CSVMTADTEAFF. CDR3 DNA sequence: TGCAGCGTTATGACAGCCGACACTGAAGCTTTCTTT. V usage is TRBV29-1 and J usage is TRBJ1-1; a possible D gene is TRBD1 (5 bases). CDR3 length: 12 amino acids. The V gene lost 5 bases and the J gene lost 3 bases, with 10 bases spanning the gap. Germline V CDR1 and CDR2: SQVTM, ANQGSEA.